A selection of T cell receptor beta chains follows, all from one sample in a study of cytomegalovirus exposure and HLA in healthy donors. Sequencing was performed with immunoSEQ multiplex PCR; in TCRdb, only in-frame clones are kept and a portion is missing. The sample has about 160,000 clones. Sequencing was performed on PBMCs. These receptors came from a man between 25 and 39 years old in good health and CMV-seronegative. Both conserved end residues are part of each CDR3. The order of the fields is clone size, V gene, J gene, D gene, CDR3 protein, CDR3 DNA. D genes are given only for firm matches. A clone size is listed for some rows: how often the clone was seen (once, few, many), or a class if it is expanded.

NA,TRBV9,TRBJ2-3,NA,CASSVSRADTQYF,TGTGCCAGCAGCGTATCCCGAGCAGATACGCAGTATTTT
NA,TRBV19,TRBJ2-2,TRBD2,CASSIDLRTSGILRNTGELFF,TGTGCCAGTAGTATAGATCTTCGGACTAGCGGGATATTGAGGAACACCGGGGAGCTGTTTTTT
NA,TRBV7-9,TRBJ2-7,TRBD2,CASSLVAGSRESRYEQYF,TGTGCCAGCAGCTTAGTGGCGGGCTCGCGGGAGAGTAGGTACGAGCAGTACTTC
NA,TRBV5-1,TRBJ2-7,TRBD1,CASSTGQGDNEQYF,TGCGCCAGCAGCACCGGACAGGGTGACAACGAGCAGTACTTC
NA,TRBV6-1,TRBJ1-1,NA,CASEAGLNTEAFF,TGTGCCAGCGAGGCAGGGCTGAACACTGAAGCTTTCTTT
NA,TRBV9,TRBJ2-7,TRBD2,CASRNSGLAGGRQYF,TGTGCCAGCAGAAACTCTGGACTAGCGGGAGGTCGGCAGTACTTC
NA,TRBV27,TRBJ1-5,NA,CASSPIQGSSNQPQHF,TGTGCCAGCAGCCCTATCCAGGGGTCTTCCAATCAGCCCCAGCATTTT
NA,TRBV27,TRBJ2-2,NA,CASSFKRRLTGELFF,TGTGCCAGCAGTTTTAAGCGGAGGTTAACCGGGGAGCTGTTTTTT
NA,TRBV10-2,TRBJ2-1,NA,CASSPRDLLYNEQFF,TGCGCCAGCAGTCCACGGGACTTGCTTTACAATGAGCAGTTCTTC
NA,TRBV18,TRBJ2-2,TRBD2,CASSPQSVAGGPAGELFF,TGTGCCAGCTCACCACAGTCGGTCGCGGGAGGGCCGGCCGGGGAGCTGTTTTTT
NA,TRBV28,TRBJ2-7,NA,CASSLLELSGEFYEQYF,TGTGCCAGCAGTTTATTAGAGTTGTCAGGGGAGTTCTACGAGCAGTACTTC
NA,TRBV18,TRBJ1-5,NA,CASSADGNQPQHF,TGTGCCAGCTCAGCAGACGGGAATCAGCCCCAGCATTTT
NA,TRBV10-2,TRBJ2-1,NA,CASSDGLNEQFF,TGCGCCAGCAGTGACGGACTCAATGAGCAGTTCTTC
NA,TRBV5-1,TRBJ1-1,NA,CASSLRGFTEAFF,TGCGCCAGCAGCTTGCGAGGATTCACTGAAGCTTTCTTT
NA,TRBV7-9,TRBJ2-7,NA,CASSDIQARTTYEQYF,TGTGCCAGCAGCGATATACAGGCCAGGACGACCTACGAGCAGTACTTC
NA,TRBV21-1,TRBJ1-4,NA,CASKGARRKLFF,TGTGCCAGCAAGGGGGCTAGGAGGAAACTGTTTTTT
NA,TRBV27,TRBJ2-3,TRBD2,CASSLSGGSLRTDTQYF,TGTGCCAGCAGTTTATCGGGCGGGAGCCTACGCACAGATACGCAGTATTTT
NA,TRBV10-3,TRBJ2-7,TRBD2,CAISEWSGRVQYF,TGTGCCATCAGTGAGTGGAGCGGGAGGGTCCAGTACTTC
NA,TRBV7-8,TRBJ2-7,NA,CASSPLRVGGETYEQYF,TGTGCCAGCAGCCCCCTAAGGGTAGGGGGGGAAACCTACGAGCAGTACTTC
NA,TRBV4-3,TRBJ2-7,TRBD1,CASSQDWGTGGYEQYF,TGCGCCAGCAGCCAAGATTGGGGGACAGGGGGTTACGAGCAGTACTTC
NA,TRBV19,TRBJ1-1,NA,CASKVAGPMNTEAFF,TGTGCCAGTAAGGTAGCGGGGCCTATGAACACTGAAGCTTTCTTT
NA,TRBV4-3,TRBJ2-7,NA,CASSQDQVSSYEQYF,TGCGCCAGCAGCCAAGATCAAGTGAGCTCCTACGAGCAGTACTTC
NA,TRBV10-3,TRBJ2-1,NA,CAISDPRRTDEQFF,TGTGCCATCAGCGACCCCAGGAGGACCGATGAGCAGTTCTTC
NA,TRBV7-2,TRBJ2-1,TRBD2,CASSSRTSGRVWEQFF,TGTGCCAGCAGCTCAAGGACTAGCGGGAGGGTCTGGGAGCAGTTCTTC
NA,TRBV7-7,TRBJ1-1,NA,CASSLDLGTEAFF,TGTGCCAGCAGCTTAGATCTCGGCACTGAAGCTTTCTTT
NA,TRBV5-4,TRBJ2-2,TRBD1,CASSWGQGVTGELFF,TGTGCCAGCAGCTGGGGACAGGGCGTCACCGGGGAGCTGTTTTTT
NA,TRBV27,TRBJ2-1,NA,CASSLELANHEQFF,TGTGCCAGCAGTTTAGAGCTAGCTAATCATGAGCAGTTCTTC
medium-sized,TRBV10-2,TRBJ1-1,NA,CASSEDRNTEAFF,TGCGCCAGCAGTGAGGACAGGAACACTGAAGCTTTCTTT